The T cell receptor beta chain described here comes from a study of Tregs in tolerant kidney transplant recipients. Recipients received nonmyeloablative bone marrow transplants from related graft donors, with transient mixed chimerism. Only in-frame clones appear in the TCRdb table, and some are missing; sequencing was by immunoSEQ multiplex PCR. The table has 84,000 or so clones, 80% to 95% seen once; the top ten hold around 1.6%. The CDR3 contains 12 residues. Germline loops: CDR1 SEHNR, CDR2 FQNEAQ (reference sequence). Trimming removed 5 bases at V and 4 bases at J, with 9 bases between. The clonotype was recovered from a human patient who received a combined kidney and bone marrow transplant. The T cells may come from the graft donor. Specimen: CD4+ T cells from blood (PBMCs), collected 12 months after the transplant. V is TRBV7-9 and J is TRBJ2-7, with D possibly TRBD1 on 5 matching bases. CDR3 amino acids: CASSLQDYEQYF. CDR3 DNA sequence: TGTGCCAGCAGCCTACAGGATTACGAGCAGTACTTC.